The entry below describes one TCR beta chain. Trimming pared 8 bases from V and 7 bases from J, leaving 17 bases between. Germline values: CDR1 MGHDK, CDR2 SYGVNS. This CDR3 is 14 amino acids long. The sample is drawn from a study of blood T cell repertoires in COVID-19. Produced via immunoSEQ multiplex PCR; TCRdb's table is partial and in-frame only. In the table there are approximately 240,000 clones, about 90% of which are singletons. The sequence was collected from a woman aged 30 to 39 who had recovered from COVID-19. This chain uses TRBV25-1 with TRBJ2-2; a possible D gene is TRBD1 (6 bases). The sequenced sample was peripheral blood. CDR3 residues: CASGPDRMGGELFF. DNA of the CDR3: TGTGCCAGCGGACCGGACAGAATGGGCGGGGAGCTGTTTTTT.